This entry lists 22 T cell receptor beta chains sequenced from one sample in a study of blood T cells in healthy people across ages (dated by TCRdb to about 2015). Libraries were prepared through 5' RACE. Instrument used: Illumina HiSeq 2500. A second PCR of about 6 to 11 cycles was run with a J-beta primer mix and a sample-barcoded 5' primer. Clones were called with MiXCR by TCRdb after fastp trimmed the public reads at Q25, and only in-frame beta chains were retained. Entries are consolidated by CDR3 protein sequence, retaining the most common genes and DNA. Within this sample are roughly 2 million distinct CDR3 sequences, with around 48% of them counted one time only. The top ten clones comprise 2.1% of the sample. Input material: blood. These receptors came from a woman between 35 and 50 years old in good health.

The J gene is TRBJ2-5, the V gene TRBV6-6; D might be TRBD2 (5 bases). This CDR3 contains 17 residues. Germline V lookup: CDR1 MNHNY, CDR2 SVGAGI (reference sequence). The ends were cut back, 0 bases at V and 4 bases at J, with 18 bases in the middle. The CDR3 loop reads CASSYSNPGWESETQYF. The CDR3, as DNA: TGTGCCAGCAGTTACTCGAATCCGGGATGGGAATCAGAGACCCAGTACTTC.

The rearrangement joins TRBV5-1 to TRBJ1-4; D remains unclear. This CDR3 region has 15 residues. Germline CDR1 SGHRS, CDR2 YFSETQ. The V end was cut by 0 bases, the J end by 7 bases, with 13 bases between. CDR3: CASSLASGYGEKLFF. The DNA of the CDR3 is TGCGCCAGCAGCTTGGCCAGTGGCTACGGTGAAAAACTGTTTTTT.

The chain combines TRBV6-5 with TRBJ1-2; 8 positions agree with TRBD1. The germline V gene encodes CDR1 MNHEY and CDR2 SVGAGI. The junction had 9 bases not matched to a gene; V was cut back by 5 bases and J by 4 bases. This CDR3 region has 15 residues. CDR3 in DNA: TGTGCCAGCAGTATAACTGACAGGGGAGGCTATGGCTACACCTTC. Translating gives CASSITDRGGYGYTF.

This clonotype came up a few times. The rearrangement uses TRBV3-1 and TRBJ2-1; D call uncertain. CDR3 length: 15 residues. The germline V gene has CDR1 LGHDT and CDR2 YNNKEL (reference sequence). Trimming took 2 bases from V and 5 from J, leaving 13 bases between them. This CDR3 is CASSQMPLANNEQFF. The CDR3 nucleotides are TGTGCCAGCAGCCAAATGCCCTTGGCAAACAATGAGCAGTTCTTC.

This clonotype was counted a few times. The rearrangement uses TRBV3-1 and TRBJ2-4; 7 nucleotides align to TRBD2. V was pared by 0 bases and J by 3 bases, with 5 bases of the junction left unmatched. The CDR3 covers 16 residues. Germline CDR1 and CDR2: LGHDT and YNNKEL (reference sequence). CDR3 protein: CASSQELVAGKNIQYF. The CDR3 DNA reads as TGTGCCAGCAGCCAAGAATTGGTAGCGGGCAAAAACATTCAGTACTTC.

V and J are TRBV14 and TRBJ2-5; no reliable D call. Deletions cut 1 base from V and 11 bases from J, with 11 bases between. CDR3 length: 12 residues. Germline lookup yields CDR1 SGHDN and CDR2 FVKESK. The CDR3 sequence: CASSQVYREQYF. In nucleotides, the CDR3 is TGTGCCAGCAGCCAAGTCTATCGTGAGCAGTACTTC.

This chain connects TRBV19 to TRBJ2-3; D gene unclear. The CDR3 loop spans 14 amino acids. V gave up 3 bases and J gave up 1 base, with 8 bases separating them. The germline gives CDR1 LNHDA, CDR2 SQIVND (reference sequence). The CDR3 nucleotides read TGTGCCAGTAGTATCCTCCTCGGCACAGATACGCAGTATTTT. Translated: CASSILLGTDTQYF.

This clonotype was recorded a few times. The V gene is TRBV7-2, the J gene TRBJ2-1; D uncertain. The germline V gene encodes CDR1 SGHTA and CDR2 FQGNSA. The V and J ends lost 3 bases and 9 bases respectively, with 9 bases between them. The CDR3 length is 12 residues. CDR3 DNA: TGTGCCAGCAGCTTCAACAAGATTGAGCAGTTCTTC. Translation: CASSFNKIEQFF.

The chain has TRBV7-9 and TRBJ2-3; 13 bases line up with TRBD2. The CDR3 is 16 residues long. CDR1 and CDR2 from the germline V gene are SEHNR and FQNEAQ (reference sequence). The ends lost 5 bases at V and 2 bases at J; junction bases unmatched: 4. CDR3 in amino acids: CASSPGTSGNTDTQYF. The DNA for the CDR3 is TGTGCCAGCAGCCCCGGGACTAGCGGGAACACAGATACGCAGTATTTT. The full variable domain, rest sourced from reference TRBV7-9 and TRBJ2-3, is DTGVSQNPRHKITKRGQNVTFRCDPISEHNRLYWYRQTLGQGPEFLTYFQNEAQLEKSRLLSDRFSAERPKGSFSTLEIQRTEQGDSAMYLCASSPGTSGNTDTQYFGPGTRLTVL.

For the CDR3, the DNA is TGTGCCAGCTGGGGGACAGGGAAAGGCTATGGCTACACCTTC. Protein sequence: CASWGTGKGYGYTF. The V gene is TRBV27, the J gene TRBJ1-2; 9 bases are shared with TRBD1. The CDR3 length is 14 residues. Per the germline V gene, CDR1 is MNHEY and CDR2 is SMNVEV (reference sequence). Trimming removed 8 bases from V and 4 bases from J; junction bases left unmatched: 8.

This clonotype was recorded a few times. The chain has TRBV5-1 and TRBJ2-6, with D maybe TRBD1 (6 bases). Between the trimmed V and J ends, which lost 3 bases and 4 bases, there was a span of 17 bases. The germline V gene encodes CDR1 SGHRS and CDR2 YFSETQ. The CDR3 spans 17 residues. The CDR3 loop is CASSYGQRRSGANVLTF. As DNA, the CDR3 is TGCGCCAGCAGCTACGGACAGCGAAGATCAGGGGCCAACGTCCTGACTTTC.

The rearrangement joins TRBV9 to TRBJ2-7; 11 nucleotides align to TRBD2. Germline V lookup: CDR1 SGDLS, CDR2 YYNGEE. CDR3 size: 16 residues. V lost 0 bases, J lost 3 bases, and 5 bases stayed unmatched. CDR3 protein: CASSVGGGLADYEQYF. CDR3 nucleotides: TGTGCCAGCAGCGTAGGTGGGGGACTAGCGGACTACGAGCAGTACTTC.

The CDR3: CASSFRLALYNEQFF. In DNA, the CDR3 is TGTGCCAGCAGTTTCAGACTAGCACTCTACAATGAGCAGTTCTTC. This sequence joins TRBV12-3 or TRBV12-4 and TRBJ2-1, with 7 bases fitting TRBD2. V dropped 3 bases and J dropped 3; count of bases not matched to a gene: 5. The CDR3 totals 15 residues.

The chain is built from TRBV12-3 or TRBV12-4 and TRBJ2-7; 11 positions agree with TRBD2. V trimming: 6 bases; J trimming: 0 bases; junction bases outside the gene matches: 4. The CDR3 loop spans 15 amino acids. The CDR3 coding sequence is TGTGCCAGCAGCGCGGGACTAGCGGACTCCTACGAGCAGTACTTC. As protein: CASSAGLADSYEQYF.

This clonotype came up a few times. This chain links TRBV29-1 with TRBJ2-1, with D tentatively TRBD1 or TRBD2 (6 bases each). Trimming removed 2 bases at V and 2 bases at J, with 10 bases between. Germline V lookup: CDR1 SQVTM, CDR2 ANQGSEA. This CDR3 is built from 14 residues. The DNA of the CDR3 is TGCAGCGTTGAATCCGGGGGCCCCTACAATGAGCAGTTCTTC. Translation gives CSVESGGPYNEQFF.

The V and J genes are TRBV5-1 and TRBJ2-5, with 11 bases matching TRBD1. With 2 bases clipped from V and 5 bases from J, the junction kept 8 bases outside the gene matches. CDR1 is SGHRS, CDR2 YFSETQ, per germline. The length of the CDR3 is 16 residues. The CDR3 sequence is CASSLEGQGAYETQYF. DNA of the CDR3: TGCGCCAGCAGCTTAGAAGGACAGGGGGCTTATGAGACCCAGTACTTC.

This chain links TRBV5-1 with TRBJ1-1; 8 nucleotides agree with TRBD1. CDR1 is SGHRS, CDR2 YFSETQ, per germline. V trimming: 0 bases; J trimming: 8 bases; junction bases outside the gene matches: 3. The CDR3 is 13 residues long. CDR3 residues: CASSLGDRGEAFF. CDR3 nucleotide sequence: TGCGCCAGCAGCTTGGGCGACAGGGGCGAAGCTTTCTTT. The whole variable domain, remainder taken from reference TRBV5-1 and TRBJ1-1, is KAGVTQTPRYLIKTRGQQVTLSCSPISGHRSVSWYQQTPGQGLQFLFEYFSETQRNKGNFPGRFSGRQFSNSRSEMNVSTLELGDSALYLCASSLGDRGEAFFGQGTRLTVV.

The rearrangement joins TRBV27 to TRBJ2-6, with 9 bases aligning to TRBD1. CDR3 size: 18 residues. V lost 1 base to trimming and J lost 1 base; unmatched junction nucleotides: 5. Germline CDR1 MNHEY, CDR2 SMNVEV (reference sequence). The CDR3 DNA reads TGTGCCAGCAGTTTATTCGGACAGGGGAGATCTGGGGCCAACGTCCTGACTTTC. This translates into CASSLFGQGRSGANVLTF.

The chain uses TRBV27 and TRBJ1-6, with D maybe TRBD1 (6 bases). V was pared by 3 bases and J by 7 bases, with 10 bases between. CDR3 length: 14 amino acids. CDR1 and CDR2 from the germline V gene are MNHEY and SMNVEV (reference sequence). CDR3 bases: TGTGCCAGCAGTTTCCGGGACATAAATTCACCCCTCCACTTT. Translating it yields CASSFRDINSPLHF.

This rearrangement joins TRBV7-2 to TRBJ1-2, with a possible D match to TRBD1 (5 bases). Germline CDR1 and CDR2: SGHTA and FQGNSA. This CDR3 is 15 amino acids long. V lost 5 bases to trimming and J lost 4 bases, with 17 bases between them. CDR3 nucleotide sequence: TGTGCCAGCAGCCCACTGGACGGGGGGACCTATGGCTACACCTTC. Translation: CASSPLDGGTYGYTF. The full variable domain, in which reference TRBV7-2 and TRBJ1-2 provide the parts outside the CDR3, is GAGVSQSPSNKVTEKGKDVELRCDPISGHTALYWYRQSLGQGLEFLIYFQGNSAPDKSGLPSDRFSAERTGGSVSTLTIQRTQQEDSAVYLCASSPLDGGTYGYTFGSGTRLTVV.

The chain employs TRBV5-1 and TRBJ2-1; D not resolved. The CDR3 spans 15 residues. V was clipped by 1 base and J by 7 bases, with 15 bases between them. The germline CDR1 and CDR2 sequences are SGHRS and YFSETQ. The CDR3 protein is CASSLRSVVDNEQFF. DNA of the CDR3: TGCGCCAGCAGCTTGAGGTCGGTGGTGGATAATGAGCAGTTCTTC.

The CDR3 sequence is CSAPKPGQRFYGYTF. The CDR3 DNA sequence: TGCAGTGCCCCGAAGCCTGGGCAGCGGTTCTATGGCTACACCTTC. The V gene is TRBV20-1, the J gene TRBJ1-2; no reliable D call. V was cut by 6 bases and J by 4 bases, with 21 bases left in between. The CDR3 runs 15 residues. In germline, CDR1 is DFQATT, CDR2 SNEGSKA (reference sequence).